A single sample is the source of the 13 T cell receptor beta chains below, sequenced in a study of OX40 agonist ivuxolimab in advanced cancers. The table came from immunoSEQ multiplex PCR; TCRdb's copy has only in-frame clones and leaves some out. The table lists 70,000 or so clones, about 85% of them singletons. Sample: CD4+ or CD8+ T cells sorted from blood, taken in a trial of the OX40 agonist ivuxolimab. The receptors come from an adult with an advanced solid tumor such as melanoma, head and neck, liver or kidney cancer.

V and J are TRBV7-9 and TRBJ2-7; D unresolved. The CDR3 spans 12 residues. Germline values: CDR1 SEHNR, CDR2 FQNEAQ (reference sequence). The V gene lost 2 bases and the J gene lost 9 bases, with 11 bases spanning the gap. The CDR3 region has the DNA TGTGCCAGCAGCTTATCCCCTGGTGCGCAGTACTTC. Amino acid sequence: CASSLSPGAQYF.

This clone was observed a handful of times. The chain joins TRBV2 to TRBJ2-2; D may be TRBD1 (5 bases). The V end lost 3 bases, the J end lost 1 base, and 12 bases lay between the germline ends. Germline V gene data show CDR1 as SNHLY and CDR2 as FYNNEI. This CDR3 is 16 amino acids long. The CDR3 DNA reads as TGTGCCAGCAGTGAGGGTTGGCAGGGGAACACCGGGGAGCTGTTTTTT. This sequence encodes CASSEGWQGNTGELFF.

The V call is TRBV2, the J call TRBJ1-4; 11 positions agree with TRBD1. V trimming: 5 bases; J trimming: 5 bases; junction bases outside the gene matches: 4. This CDR3 comprises 15 residues. Germline assignment: CDR1 SNHLY and CDR2 FYNNEI. CDR3 protein: CASSRRTGGNEKLFF. In nucleotides, the CDR3 is TGTGCCAGCAGTCGTCGGACAGGGGGCAATGAAAAACTGTTTTTT.

V is TRBV9 and J is TRBJ1-2; TRBD1 agrees at 7 bases. V trimming: 6 bases; J trimming: 2 bases; junction bases outside the gene matches: 16. CDR3 length: 17 residues. CDR1 and CDR2 (germline): SGDLS, YYNGEE. The CDR3 nucleotides are TGTGCCAGCACCCTCGGACAGGCCCGCTCGATCAACTATGGCTACACCTTC. It translates to CASTLGQARSINYGYTF.

This clone was counted a single time. The chain carries TRBV28 and TRBJ1-5; D might be TRBD1 (5 bases). Germline values: CDR1 MDHEN, CDR2 SYDVKM. CDR3 size: 16 residues. The V gene lost 5 bases and the J gene lost 4 bases, with 18 bases spanning the gap. CDR3: CASSLPRDWGNQPQHF. CDR3 nucleotides: TGTGCCAGCAGTCTACCAAGGGACTGGGGAAATCAGCCCCAGCATTTT.

J is TRBJ2-7 and V is TRBV7-6, with 7 positions matching TRBD1. The CDR3 runs 14 residues. CDR1 is SGHVS and CDR2 is FNYEAQ in the germline V gene. V trimming: 5 bases; J trimming: 7 bases; junction bases outside the gene matches: 11. The CDR3 spells CASSQGQPSGEQYF. CDR3 in DNA: TGTGCCAGCAGCCAGGGACAGCCCTCCGGGGAGCAGTACTTC.

The chain recombines TRBV14 with TRBJ1-2, with D maybe TRBD1 (6 bases). Per germline, CDR1 SGHDN and CDR2 FVKESK. V was trimmed by 2 bases and J by 8 bases, leaving 12 bases between them. This CDR3 has 13 residues. Here the CDR3 reads CASSQWGPEGYTF. CDR3 sequence (DNA): TGTGCCAGCAGCCAATGGGGGCCGGAGGGCTACACCTTC. Based on the CDR3 plus reference TRBV14 and TRBJ1-2, the full variable domain is EAGVTQFPSHSVIEKGQTVTLRCDPISGHDNLYWYRRVMGKEIKFLLHFVKESKQDESGMPNNRFLAERTGGTYSTLKVQPAELEDSGVYFCASSQWGPEGYTFGSGTRLTVV.

This clone is judged medium-sized. This CDR3 reads CASSFLGSRYGYTF. In nucleotides, the CDR3 is TGTGCCAGTAGTTTTTTAGGCTCCAGATATGGCTACACCTTC. The gene calls are TRBV19 and TRBJ1-2; D remains unclear. The CDR3 spans 14 residues. CDR1 is LNHDA and CDR2 is SQIVND in the germline V gene (reference sequence). V shed 5 bases and J shed 5 bases, with 15 bases lying between them.

The J gene is TRBJ2-3, the V gene TRBV29-1; 8 bases are shared with TRBD1. This CDR3 has 14 amino acids. Germline CDR1 is SQVTM and CDR2 is ANQGSEA. Trimming at V came to 7 bases and at J to 2 bases, leaving 8 bases not matched to a gene. CDR3 residues: CSGNQGASTDTQYF. The CDR3 coding sequence is TGCAGCGGCAACCAGGGGGCCTCCACAGATACGCAGTATTTT.

The CDR3 protein is CASSFDRLSSYEQYF. The CDR3 DNA sequence: TGTGCCAGCAGTTTTGACAGGTTGAGCTCCTACGAGCAGTACTTC. This chain connects TRBV6-6 to TRBJ2-7; D might be TRBD1 (6 bases). This CDR3 region has 15 residues. The V gene lost 4 bases and the J gene lost 0 bases, with 13 bases spanning the gap. The V gene's germline CDR1 is MNHNY and CDR2 SVGAGI (reference sequence).

In DNA, the CDR3 is TGTGCCAGCAGTCGGGACAGCGGGCGCTGGGGCACTGAAGCTTTCTTT. Protein sequence: CASSRDSGRWGTEAFF. The genes are TRBV27 and TRBJ1-1; 7 nucleotides align to TRBD1. The V gene end was trimmed by 5 bases and the J gene end by 4 bases; junction bases not matched to a gene: 13. The CDR3 extends over 16 amino acids. Per germline, CDR1 MNHEY and CDR2 SMNVEV (reference sequence).

The rearrangement joins TRBV11-2 to TRBJ2-3, with D perhaps TRBD2 (5 bases). In germline, CDR1 is SGHAT, CDR2 FQNNGV. This CDR3 contains 12 residues. Trimming cost V 4 bases and J 4 bases, with 6 bases left between them. CDR3 coding DNA: TGTGCCAGCAGCTGGGGAGCAGATACGCAGTATTTT. It encodes CASSWGADTQYF.

The J gene is TRBJ1-2, the V gene TRBV2, with D hard to call. Germline loops: CDR1 SNHLY, CDR2 FYNNEI. The germline V and J ends were trimmed by 8 bases and 6 bases, with 10 bases remaining between them. This CDR3 spans 11 amino acids. The CDR3 reads CASPGGDGYTF. The CDR3 bases are TGTGCCAGCCCCGGCGGGGATGGCTACACCTTC.